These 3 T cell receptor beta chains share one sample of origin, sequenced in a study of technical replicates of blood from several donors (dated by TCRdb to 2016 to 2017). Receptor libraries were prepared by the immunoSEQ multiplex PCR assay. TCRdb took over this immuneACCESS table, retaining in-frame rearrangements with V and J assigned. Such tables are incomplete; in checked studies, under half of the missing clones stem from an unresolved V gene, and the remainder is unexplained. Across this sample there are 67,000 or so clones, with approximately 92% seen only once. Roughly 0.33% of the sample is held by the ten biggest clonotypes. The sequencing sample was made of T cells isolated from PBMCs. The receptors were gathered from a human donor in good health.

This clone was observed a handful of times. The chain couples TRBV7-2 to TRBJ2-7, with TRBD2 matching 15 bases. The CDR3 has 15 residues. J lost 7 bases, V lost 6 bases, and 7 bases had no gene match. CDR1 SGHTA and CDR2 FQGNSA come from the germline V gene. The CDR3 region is CASSRPGLAGGEQYF. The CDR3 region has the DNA TGTGCCAGCAGTCGTCCGGGACTAGCGGGAGGAGAGCAGTACTTC.

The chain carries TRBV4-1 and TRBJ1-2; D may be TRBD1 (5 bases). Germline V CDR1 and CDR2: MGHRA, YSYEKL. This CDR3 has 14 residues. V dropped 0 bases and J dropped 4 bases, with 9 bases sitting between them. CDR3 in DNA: TGCGCCAGCAGCCAAGATCAGGGCCTCTATGGCTACACCTTC. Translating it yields CASSQDQGLYGYTF.

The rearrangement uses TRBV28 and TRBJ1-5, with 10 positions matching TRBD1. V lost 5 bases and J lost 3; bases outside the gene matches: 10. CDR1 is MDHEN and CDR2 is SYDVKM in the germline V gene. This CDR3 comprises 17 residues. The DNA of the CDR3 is TGTGCCAGCAGTACCACCGGGACAGGGGCAATCAATCAGCCCCAGCATTTT. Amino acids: CASSTTGTGAINQPQHF.